This TCR beta chain was recorded in a study of post-analysis software for immune sequencing data. Findings of the study overall: Normalized Chao1 diversity in multiple sclerosis patients fell significantly below that of controls. Five or six TRBV segments, TRBV5-6, TRBV5-1 and TRBV20-1 among them, were found more frequent in patients than controls.

V shed 3 bases and J 10 bases; nucleotides not matched to a gene: 7. Looked up from germline, CDR1 is SGHTA and CDR2 is FQGNSA. The CDR3 has 14 amino acids. A note on this clonotype: What it recognizes is unknown.

Unique molecular identifiers tagged the TCR beta cDNA libraries. cDNA molecules numbering roughly 0.5 million came from roughly 0.93 to 9.6 million T cells. Using its own MiXCR run on the PCR reads, TCRdb lists one record per CDR3 protein. This sample has 650,000 to 900,000 distinct CDR3 sequences; approximately 44% occur once, and the top ten carry roughly 5.2%. The receptor was isolated from a girl aged 5-17 years with multiple sclerosis. The sample consisted of blood. The chain joins TRBV7-2 to TRBJ1-5; 9 positions agree with TRBD1. The CDR3, as DNA: TGTGCCAGCAGCTTCACAGGGGGCGAAGCTCCCCAGCATTTT. The encoded protein is CASSFTGGEAPQHF.